This T cell receptor beta chain was recorded in a study of PD-1 blockade in classical Hodgkin lymphoma. Study findings and constraints: Healthy donors reportedly exceeded newly diagnosed patients in baseline TCR diversity. Complete responders possessed baseline diversity comparable to newly diagnosed patients.

Per the germline V gene, CDR1 is LGHNA and CDR2 is YSLEER. The V gene end was trimmed by 4 bases and the J gene end by 7 bases; junction bases not matched to a gene: 6. The length of the CDR3 is 14 residues. Comment on this clone: The antigen remains unidentified.

This table comes from immunoSEQ multiplex PCR, and its TCRdb copy is limited to in-frame clones, with some not included. This table holds some 84,000 clones, around 90% found once. Each and every patient relapsed after autologous stem cell transplantation, and patients got differing brentuximab vedotin exposure. This chain joins TRBV4-3 and TRBJ1-4; 7 bases map to TRBD1. The source of this sequence is a human donor with classical Hodgkin lymphoma. Source: peripheral blood mononuclear cells (PBMCs), taken at baseline. CDR3 nucleotides: TGCGCCAGCAGCCCCGGGACAGTAGGTGAAAAACTGTTTTTT. This codes for CASSPGTVGEKLFF.